The present TCR beta chain was sequenced within a study of CD8 T cells in ankylosing spondylitis. Quantitative 5'-RACE with molecular barcodes generated TCR beta libraries. In TCRdb, the 5' RACE reads were re-called with MiXCR into one record per CDR3 protein. Of roughly 180,000 distinct CDR3 sequences detected, 8.5% to 10% appear once; the ten largest clones hold approximately 15%. Study-wide points: In ankylosing spondylitis blood, a motif of 7 to 9 highly homologous TCR beta variants appeared characteristic.

Turning to this clonotype: Its antigen is still unknown.

Germline assignment: CDR1 SNHLY and CDR2 FYNNEI. The CDR3 loop spans 13 amino acids. Trimming stripped 11 bases from V and 3 bases from J, with 17 bases between. This rearrangement joins TRBV2 to TRBJ2-7, with D perhaps matching TRBD1 (6 bases). The sequencing input was blood, either unsorted or a sorted T cell fraction (not recorded which). The source of this sequence is a female donor with ankylosing spondylitis or in good health (not recorded which). The CDR3 DNA is TGTGCCGGGGAACCACAGGGAAGCTACGAGCAGTACTTC. Its protein is CAGEPQGSYEQYF.